These T cell receptor beta chains were read from a single sample in a study of T cell responses to AZD1222 COVID-19 vaccine. The repertoire was sequenced with immunoSEQ multiplex PCR; TCRdb's copy has only in-frame clones and lacks some. The table has approximately 60,000 clones, 76% seen once; the top ten hold over 12%. The sequencing here drew on peripheral blood, taken on day 0 of AZD1222 vaccination. The receptors stem from an adult in good health. Each CDR3 is given with its conserved first and last residue. A D gene is named only where the DNA matches it firmly. Clone size is stated in some rows and not others, as once, few, many or a class when expanded.

CDR3aa: CASSLVPSHNEQFF
CDR3nt: TGTGCCAGCAGCTTAGTACCTAGCCACAATGAGCAGTTCTTC
v_gene: TRBV7-9
j_gene: TRBJ2-1
abundance: NA
d_gene: NA

CDR3aa: CASSQDVFKGTGRLVFF
CDR3nt: TGCGCCAGCAGCCAAGATGTTTTTAAGGGGACAGGAAGATTGGTGTTTTTT
v_gene: TRBV4-3
j_gene: TRBJ1-4
abundance: NA
d_gene: TRBD1

CDR3aa: CASSYGQGHEKLFF
CDR3nt: TGTGCCAGCAGCTACGGACAGGGGCATGAAAAACTGTTTTTT
v_gene: TRBV11-2
j_gene: TRBJ1-4
abundance: NA
d_gene: TRBD1

CDR3aa: CASSQERWGTEAFF
CDR3nt: TGTGCCAGCAGCCAAGAACGGTGGGGGACTGAAGCTTTCTTT
v_gene: TRBV3-1/TRBV3-2
j_gene: TRBJ1-1
abundance: NA
d_gene: NA

CDR3aa: CASSPSEIAIGPLHF
CDR3nt: TGTGCCAGTAGCCCCTCGGAAATCGCTATCGGTCCCCTCCACTTT
v_gene: TRBV19
j_gene: TRBJ1-6
abundance: NA
d_gene: NA

CDR3aa: CASSLPGTRSSGNTIYF
CDR3nt: TGTGCCAGCAGTTTACCCGGGACACGGAGCTCTGGAAACACCATATATTTT
v_gene: TRBV28
j_gene: TRBJ1-3
abundance: NA
d_gene: NA

CDR3aa: CASSEDGFSYEQYF
CDR3nt: TGTGCCAGCAGTGAAGACGGGTTCTCCTACGAGCAGTACTTC
v_gene: TRBV2
j_gene: TRBJ2-7
abundance: few
d_gene: NA

CDR3aa: CSVRGAYGYTF
CDR3nt: TGCAGCGTCCGGGGTGCCTATGGCTACACCTTC
v_gene: TRBV29-1
j_gene: TRBJ1-2
abundance: NA
d_gene: NA

CDR3aa: CASTPGQGGYNEQFF
CDR3nt: TGTGCCAGCACCCCCGGACAGGGAGGCTACAATGAGCAGTTCTTC
v_gene: TRBV6-5
j_gene: TRBJ2-1
abundance: NA
d_gene: TRBD1

CDR3aa: CASSSSPSTDTQYF
CDR3nt: TGCGCCAGCAGCTCATCACCTTCCACAGATACGCAGTATTTT
v_gene: TRBV5-1
j_gene: TRBJ2-3
abundance: NA
d_gene: NA

CDR3aa: CASSKGQISYGYTF
CDR3nt: TGTGCCAGCAGCAAAGGACAGATCTCTTATGGCTACACCTTC
v_gene: TRBV7-2
j_gene: TRBJ1-2
abundance: NA
d_gene: NA

CDR3aa: CASSLWTGFNEKLFF
CDR3nt: TGTGCCAGCAGCCTTTGGACAGGGTTTAATGAAAAACTGTTTTTT
v_gene: TRBV11-2
j_gene: TRBJ1-4
abundance: NA
d_gene: TRBD1

CDR3aa: CASSWGYRAGAFF
CDR3nt: TGTGCCAGCAGCTGGGGGTACAGGGCCGGAGCTTTCTTT
v_gene: TRBV3-1/TRBV3-2
j_gene: TRBJ1-1
abundance: NA
d_gene: NA

CDR3aa: CASSQDTGKLFF
CDR3nt: TGTGCCAGCAGCCAAGATACAGGCAAACTGTTTTTT
v_gene: TRBV4-2
j_gene: TRBJ1-4
abundance: NA
d_gene: NA

CDR3aa: CASSTGRGSPLHF
CDR3nt: TGTGCCAGCTCAACTGGACGGGGTTCACCCCTCCACTTT
v_gene: TRBV18
j_gene: TRBJ1-6
abundance: NA
d_gene: NA

CDR3aa: CASSPGDRVYMNTEAFF
CDR3nt: TGTGCCAGCTCACCAGGGGACAGGGTGTACATGAACACTGAAGCTTTCTTT
v_gene: TRBV18
j_gene: TRBJ1-1
abundance: few
d_gene: TRBD1

CDR3aa: CASSHILAGVVDEQFF
CDR3nt: TGTGCCAGCAGCCACATTCTAGCGGGGGTGGTGGATGAGCAGTTCTTC
v_gene: TRBV7-9
j_gene: TRBJ2-1
abundance: NA
d_gene: TRBD2